Listed below are T cell receptor beta chains from one sample, sequenced in a study of PD-L1 blockade in urothelial cancer. Sequencing used immunoSEQ multiplex PCR; TCRdb keeps in-frame clones, though not all of them. The sample has more than 80,000 clones, roughly 80% seen once. The sample was PBMCs, taken around atezolizumab (anti-PD-L1) treatment. The origin of the receptors is a man between 65 and 79 years old with urothelial cancer. Each CDR3 is given with its conserved first and last residue. The D gene is left open where the match is weak. Expanded clones get a size class; other rows say once, few or many, or leave the size out.

j_call d_call v_call clone_size cdr3_length cdr3_nt cdr3_aa
TRBJ2-1 TRBD2 TRBV29-1 few 15 TGCAGCGTTGAAGATCTAGCGGACTCCTACAATGAGCAGTTCTTC CSVEDLADSYNEQFF
TRBJ2-1 TRBD1 TRBV6-1 . 15 TGTGCCAGCAGTGAAGGGACAGGGGGCTTTTCTGAGCAGTTCTTC CASSEGTGGFSEQFF
TRBJ1-3 . TRBV10-2 few 13 TGCGCCAGCAGGACAGGACCAGGAAACACCATATATTTT CASRTGPGNTIYF
TRBJ1-2 . TRBV5-1 . 13 TGCGCCAGCAGCTCCGACGGGGGCTATGGCTACACCTTC CASSSDGGYGYTF
TRBJ2-1 . TRBV14 . 17 TGTGCCAGCAGCCATGGCGCGGGTCGCCGAACCTACAATGAGCAGTTCTTC CASSHGAGRRTYNEQFF
TRBJ2-2 TRBD1 TRBV6-5 . 13 TGTGCCAGCAGTGAAACAGGGGCCGGGGAGCTGTTTTTT CASSETGAGELFF
TRBJ2-2 . TRBV5-5 . 15 TGTGCCAGCAGCTTGGGTAGAACGAACACCGGGGAGCTGTTTTTT CASSLGRTNTGELFF
TRBJ2-1 TRBD2 TRBV29-1 . 14 TGCACCCCACCGGGGGGGTCTAAGCACAATGAGCAGTTCTTC CTPPGGSKHNEQFF
TRBJ2-5 . TRBV9 . 13 TGTGCCAGCAGCCCCCACTTAAAAGAGACCCAGTACTTC CASSPHLKETQYF
TRBJ1-5 . TRBV19 . 17 TGTGCCAGTAGTATAAGTGAGGGAGGGATAGGCAATCAGCCCCAGCATTTT CASSISEGGIGNQPQHF
TRBJ1-5 . TRBV2 . 15 TGTGCCAGCAAGTGGGGCCAGGGCGACAATCAGCCCCAGCATTTT CASKWGQGDNQPQHF
TRBJ1-2 . TRBV6-6 many 14 TGTGCCAGCAGTTTCTCCCTCGGGGGTTCGGGCTACACCTTC CASSFSLGGSGYTF
TRBJ2-1 TRBD2 TRBV19 once 17 TGTGCCAGTAGTATCGGGACTAGCGGGAATGACTACAATGAGCAGTTCTTC CASSIGTSGNDYNEQFF
TRBJ1-6 . TRBV7-9 once 13 TGTGCCAGCAGCTTAGATGAGGATTCACCCCTCCACTTT CASSLDEDSPLHF
TRBJ1-2 . TRBV5-4 . 17 TGTGCCAGCAGCCACGCGTCCGGGTCTTCCCGGGACTATGGCTACACCTTC CASSHASGSSRDYGYTF
TRBJ1-4 . TRBV7-9 once 14 TGTGCCAGCAGCTTATCAGCAACTAATGAAAAACTGTTTTTT CASSLSATNEKLFF
TRBJ1-6 TRBD1 TRBV7-2 . 18 TGTGCCAGCAGCTCCCCCCGGGACAGGGATCCTTATAATTCACCCCTCCACTTT CASSSPRDRDPYNSPLHF
TRBJ2-1 TRBD2 TRBV6-6 . 13 TGTGCCAGCGCTAGCGGAGCCCACAATGAGCAGTTCTTC CASASGAHNEQFF
TRBJ2-2 . TRBV5-8 . 15 TGTGCCAGCAGCCGGGGACTCACCCAACTCGGGGAGCTGTTTTTT CASSRGLTQLGELFF
TRBJ1-2 . TRBV5-5 . 12 TGTGCCAGCAGCCCCGAGTACTATGGCTACACCTTC CASSPEYYGYTF
TRBJ1-5 TRBD1 TRBV15 . 15 TGTGCCACCAGCAGAGTCGGGACAGGTAATCAGCCCCAGCATTTT CATSRVGTGNQPQHF
TRBJ1-5 TRBD1 TRBV10-3 . 14 TGTGCCATCCAAACAGGGGACGGCGATCAGCCCCAGCATTTT CAIQTGDGDQPQHF
TRBJ1-2 TRBD1 TRBV6-6 . 13 TGTGCCAGCAGTTACAACAGGGGGGGAGGCCACACCTTC CASSYNRGGGHTF
TRBJ1-5 TRBD1 TRBV6-5 . 15 TGTGCCAGCAGAAAGACAGGGGATTCTTATCAGCCCCAGCATTTT CASRKTGDSYQPQHF
TRBJ1-4 . TRBV20-1 few 11 TGCAGTGCTAGCGAGGCCGAAAAACTGTTTTTT CSASEAEKLFF
TRBJ1-2 . TRBV29-1 few 11 TGCAGCGGCGCGGGGGCCGATGGCTACACCTTC CSGAGADGYTF
TRBJ2-1 TRBD2 TRBV2 few 12 TGTGCCAGCAGTGAACTAGCGGGTGAGCAGTTCTTC CASSELAGEQFF
TRBJ2-1 . TRBV15 . 16 TGTGCCACCAGCAGAACGGACTCCCGGAGGAACAATGAGCAGTTCTTC CATSRTDSRRNNEQFF
TRBJ2-1 TRBD1 TRBV2 . 15 TGTGCCAGCAAAAAGGGGGGGACAGGGGGAAATGAGCAGTTCTTC CASKKGGTGGNEQFF
TRBJ1-6 TRBD1 TRBV5-4 . 16 TGTGCCAGCAAATTTGGGGGGACAGCTCATAATTCACCCCTCCACTTT CASKFGGTAHNSPLHF